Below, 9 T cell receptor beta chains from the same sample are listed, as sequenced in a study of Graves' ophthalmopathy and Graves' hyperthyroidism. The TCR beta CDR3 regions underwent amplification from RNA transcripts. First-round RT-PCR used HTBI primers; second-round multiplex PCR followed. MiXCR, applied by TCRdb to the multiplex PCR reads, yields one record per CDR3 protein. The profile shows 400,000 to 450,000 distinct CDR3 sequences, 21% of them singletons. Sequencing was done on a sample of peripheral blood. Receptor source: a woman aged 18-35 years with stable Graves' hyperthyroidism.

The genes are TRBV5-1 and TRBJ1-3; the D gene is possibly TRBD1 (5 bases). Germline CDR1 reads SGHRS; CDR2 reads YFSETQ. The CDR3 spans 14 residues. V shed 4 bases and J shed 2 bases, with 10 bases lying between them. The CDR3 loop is CASSGGAPGNTIYF. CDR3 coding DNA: TGCGCCAGCAGCGGCGGGGCTCCTGGAAACACCATATATTTT.

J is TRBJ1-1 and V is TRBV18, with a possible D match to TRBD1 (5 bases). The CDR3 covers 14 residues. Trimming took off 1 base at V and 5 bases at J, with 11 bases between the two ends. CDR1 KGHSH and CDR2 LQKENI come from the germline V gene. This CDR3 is CASSPQSEGTEAFF. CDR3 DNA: TGTGCCAGCTCACCACAATCGGAGGGGACTGAAGCTTTCTTT.

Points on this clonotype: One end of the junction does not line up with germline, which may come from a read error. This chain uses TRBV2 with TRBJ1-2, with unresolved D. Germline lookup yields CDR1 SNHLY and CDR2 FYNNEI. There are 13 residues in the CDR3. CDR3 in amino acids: CASSEEVNYGHTF. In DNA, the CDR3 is TGTGCCAGCAGTGAAGAAGTTAACTATGGCCACACCTTC.

CDR3 in amino acids: CASSEAGRSNQPQHF. CDR3 coding DNA: TGTGCCAGCAGTGAGGCAGGGAGGAGCAATCAGCCCCAGCATTTT. This chain uses TRBV6-1 with TRBJ1-5, with D possibly matching TRBD1 (5 bases). The CDR3 has 15 residues. V gave up 3 bases and J gave up 1 base, with 10 bases separating them. Germline values: CDR1 MNHNS, CDR2 SASEGT.

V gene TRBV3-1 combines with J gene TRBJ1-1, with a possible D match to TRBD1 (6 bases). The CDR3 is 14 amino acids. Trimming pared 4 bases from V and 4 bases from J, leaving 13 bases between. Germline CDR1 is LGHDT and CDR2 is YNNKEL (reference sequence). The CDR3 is CASSPRGRGTEAFF. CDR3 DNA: TGTGCCAGCAGCCCCCGGGGGCGCGGCACTGAAGCTTTCTTT.

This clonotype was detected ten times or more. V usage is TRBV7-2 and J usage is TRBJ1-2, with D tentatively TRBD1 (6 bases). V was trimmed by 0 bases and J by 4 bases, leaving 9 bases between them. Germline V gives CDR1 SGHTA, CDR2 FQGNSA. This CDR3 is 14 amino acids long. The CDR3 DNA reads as TGTGCCAGCAGCTTAGCGCTGGACAGCTATGGCTACACCTTC. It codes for CASSLALDSYGYTF.

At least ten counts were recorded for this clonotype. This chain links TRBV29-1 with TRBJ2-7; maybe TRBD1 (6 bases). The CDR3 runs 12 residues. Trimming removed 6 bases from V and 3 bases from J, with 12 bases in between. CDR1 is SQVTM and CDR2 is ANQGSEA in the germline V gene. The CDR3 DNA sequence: TGCAGCGTCCCGGGACAAGACTACGAGCAGTACTTC. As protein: CSVPGQDYEQYF.

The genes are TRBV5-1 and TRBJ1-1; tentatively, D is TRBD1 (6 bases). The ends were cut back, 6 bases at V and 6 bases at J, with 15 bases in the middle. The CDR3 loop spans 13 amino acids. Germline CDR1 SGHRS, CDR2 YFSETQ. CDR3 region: CASTSGDPSEAFF. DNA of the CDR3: TGCGCCAGCACCTCAGGGGATCCTTCTGAAGCTTTCTTT.

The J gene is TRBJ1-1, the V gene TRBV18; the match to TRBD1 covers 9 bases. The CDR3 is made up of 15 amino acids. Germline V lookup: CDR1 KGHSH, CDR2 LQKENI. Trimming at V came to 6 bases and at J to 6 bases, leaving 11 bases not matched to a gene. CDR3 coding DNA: TGTGCCAGCTCTGCCGGGGGAGGGACAGGGTCTGAAGCTTTCTTT. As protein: CASSAGGGTGSEAFF.